Following are 9 T cell receptor beta chains from one sample sequenced in a study of blood T cells in healthy people across ages. A second about 7 to 11 cycle PCR used barcoded and J-beta primers. MiXCR, run by TCRdb on the 5' RACE reads, gives a single entry per CDR3 protein. This table has over a million distinct CDR3 sequences, almost 60% appearing once. Material for sequencing was blood. These receptor sequences come from a man aged 18-30 years in good health.

A few counts support this clonotype. This rearrangement joins TRBV10-2 to TRBJ2-5; weak D call: TRBD2 (5 bases). This CDR3 comprises 13 residues. Trimming shortened V by 10 bases and J by 2 bases, and 14 bases separated the two germline ends. Germline values: CDR1 WSHSY, CDR2 SAAADI. Here the CDR3 reads CATRPDFQETQYF. Written as DNA, the CDR3 is TGCGCCACCAGGCCGGACTTTCAAGAGACCCAGTACTTC.

The chain couples TRBV6-5 to TRBJ2-1, with D unresolved. This CDR3 contains 13 residues. Germline CDR1 and CDR2: MNHEY and SVGAGI. The V and J ends lost 2 bases and 10 bases respectively, with 12 bases between them. In DNA form, the CDR3 reads TGTGCCAGCAGTTACCCCCTGTATGGGGAGCAGTTCTTC. Protein: CASSYPLYGEQFF.

This sequence joins TRBV7-9 and TRBJ2-7; TRBD1 agrees at 7 bases. With V trimmed by 5 bases and J by 2 bases, 9 bases remained unmatched. Germline V gives CDR1 SEHNR, CDR2 FQNEAQ (reference sequence). The length of the CDR3 is 15 residues. The CDR3 sequence: CASSRRDSPTYEQYF. CDR3 nucleotides: TGTGCCAGCAGCCGCCGGGACAGTCCGACCTACGAGCAGTACTTC.

The chain is built from TRBV27 and TRBJ1-5; 7 positions match TRBD1. Trimming at V came to 5 bases and at J to 6 bases, leaving 7 bases not matched to a gene. Germline CDR1 MNHEY, CDR2 SMNVEV (reference sequence). The CDR3 runs to 14 residues. The DNA for the CDR3 is TGTGCCAGCAGTGAGATACAGGGGTTTCAGCCCCAGCATTTT. It is translated as CASSEIQGFQPQHF.

Many counts were recorded for this clonotype. V and J are TRBV27 and TRBJ2-7; the D is unclear. Germline CDR1 MNHEY, CDR2 SMNVEV (reference sequence). Trimming shortened V by 2 bases and J by 1 base, and 6 bases separated the two germline ends. This CDR3 is 13 amino acids long. CDR3 loop: CASSLPGSYEQYF. The DNA of the CDR3 is TGTGCCAGCAGTTTACCCGGATCCTACGAGCAGTACTTC.

This clonotype occurred a few times. This chain links TRBV9 with TRBJ2-7; 10 bases match TRBD2. The germline gives CDR1 SGDLS, CDR2 YYNGEE. Losses at the gene ends were 4 bases for V and 4 bases for J; bases not matched to a gene: 5. The CDR3 runs 14 residues. CDR3 nucleotides: TGTGCCAGCAGCCTGGGACTAGCGATTTACGAGCAGTACTTC. Its translation is CASSLGLAIYEQYF. Variable domain in full (rest from reference TRBV9 and TRBJ2-7): DSGVTQTPKHLITATGQRVTLRCSPRSGDLSVYWYQQSLDQGLQFLIQYYNGEERAKGNILERFSAQQFPDLHSELNLSSLELGDSALYFCASSLGLAIYEQYFGPGTRLTVT.

This clonotype was recorded a few times. The chain couples TRBV4-3 to TRBJ2-7; 9 bases fit TRBD1. Per germline, CDR1 LGHNA and CDR2 YSLEER. Trimming cost V 4 bases and J 3 bases; bases outside gene matches: 4. The CDR3 extends over 14 amino acids. In DNA, the CDR3 is TGCGCCAGCAGCCCGGACAGGGGAATCTACGAGCAGTACTTC. As protein: CASSPDRGIYEQYF.

This rearrangement joins TRBV6-5 to TRBJ2-3, with TRBD1 identical over 9 bases. The J segment lost 2 bases and the V segment lost 0 bases, leaving 9 bases of the junction unmatched. The CDR3 runs to 18 residues. Germline CDR1 reads MNHEY; CDR2 reads SVGAGI. In nucleotides, the CDR3 is TGTGCCAGCAGTTACTCGAGTGGAGGGACAGGGTTCACAGATACGCAGTATTTT. This translates into CASSYSSGGTGFTDTQYF.

This clonotype showed up just a few times. The genes are TRBV6-5 and TRBJ1-2; 7 nucleotides align to TRBD1. Unmatched junction bases numbered 11, after V lost 5 bases and J lost 5 bases. The germline gives CDR1 MNHEY, CDR2 SVGAGI. The CDR3 sequence is 15 residues long. This CDR3 is CASSPPIEQGYGYTF. CDR3 nucleotide sequence: TGTGCCAGCAGTCCCCCCATCGAACAGGGGTATGGCTACACCTTC.